These 22 T cell receptor beta chains were sequenced from one sample in a study of CD8 T cells in ankylosing spondylitis. TCRdb fed the 5' RACE reads into MiXCR, producing one record per CDR3 protein. The data contain about 260,000 distinct CDR3 sequences, roughly a quarter of them singletons. Sample: blood, either unsorted or a sorted T cell fraction (not recorded which). The receptors shown here come from a male donor with ankylosing spondylitis or in good health (not recorded which).

This chain uses TRBV10-1 with TRBJ2-2; unclear D gene. The V gene's germline CDR1 is WNHNN and CDR2 SYGVQD (reference sequence). This CDR3 is built from 13 residues. The V end lost 2 bases, the J end lost 10 bases, and 11 bases lay between the germline ends. This CDR3 reads CASSEAWRSELFF. DNA of the CDR3: TGCGCCAGCAGTGAGGCGTGGCGTTCGGAGCTGTTTTTT.

In the case of this clonotype: A junction boundary mismatches the germline segment, possibly from a read error. DNA for the CDR3: TGTGCCGGCAGCCGGCAGGGAAACGAGCAGTTCTTC. Protein sequence: CAGSRQGNEQFF. J is TRBJ2-1 and V is TRBV7-9; the D gene is possibly TRBD1 (5 bases). The germline CDR1 and CDR2 sequences are SEHNR and FQNEAQ (reference sequence). The length of the CDR3 is 12 residues.

J is TRBJ2-1 and V is TRBV12-3 or TRBV12-4; D unclear. The V and J ends lost 9 bases and 7 bases respectively, with 16 bases between them. The CDR3 length is 13 residues. CDR3 sequence reads: CASLSEGKNEQFF. The CDR3 DNA reads as TGTGCCAGTCTTTCGGAAGGGAAGAATGAGCAGTTCTTC.

This clonotype turned up a few times. The J gene is TRBJ1-5, the V gene TRBV25-1, with TRBD1 as a possible D gene (6 bases). Per germline, CDR1 MGHDK and CDR2 SYGVNS. The V end lost 5 bases, the J end lost 2 bases, and 13 bases lay between the germline ends. The CDR3 contains 15 residues. The CDR3 protein is CASSSGAFGNQPQHF. Written as DNA, the CDR3 is TGTGCCAGCAGTTCAGGGGCCTTCGGCAATCAGCCCCAGCATTTT.

V usage is TRBV3-1 and J usage is TRBJ2-1; possible D gene TRBD1, 7 bases. V gave up 0 bases and J gave up 4 bases, with 13 bases separating them. Looked up from germline, CDR1 is LGHDT and CDR2 is YNNKEL (reference sequence). The CDR3 has 16 residues. The CDR3, as DNA: TGTGCCAGCAGCCAAGATGGTGCAGGGGGGTACAATGAGCAGTTCTTC. Translating it yields CASSQDGAGGYNEQFF.

In its sample, this clonotype was seen many times. The DNA of the CDR3 is TGTGCCATCAGCAACAGTGATTCTGGAAACACCATATATTTT. Amino acid sequence: CAISNSDSGNTIYF. This rearrangement joins TRBV10-3 to TRBJ1-3, with unresolved D. Trimming removed 6 bases from V and 1 base from J, with 10 bases in between. Germline CDR1 ENHRY, CDR2 SYGVKD. This CDR3 contains 14 residues.

The rearrangement joins TRBV5-1 to TRBJ1-2; TRBD1 is a possible D gene (5 bases). Trimming removed 4 bases from V and 8 bases from J, with 15 bases in between. The CDR3 is 13 amino acids. In germline, CDR1 is SGHRS, CDR2 YFSETQ. CDR3 loop: CASSPQGQEGYTF. The CDR3 DNA follows: TGCGCCAGCAGCCCCCAGGGTCAGGAAGGCTACACCTTC. Complete variable domain (other parts from reference TRBV5-1 and TRBJ1-2): KAGVTQTPRYLIKTRGQQVTLSCSPISGHRSVSWYQQTPGQGLQFLFEYFSETQRNKGNFPGRFSGRQFSNSRSEMNVSTLELGDSALYLCASSPQGQEGYTFGSGTRLTVV.

This clonotype has at least ten counts. The CDR3 DNA is TGTGCCAGCAGGTTGAAAGGAAATCAGCCCCAGCATTTT. This translates into CASRLKGNQPQHF. The chain uses TRBV6-1 and TRBJ1-5; no firm D call. Germline assignment: CDR1 MNHNS and CDR2 SASEGT. V was shortened by 6 bases and J by 4 bases, with 10 bases between the two germline ends. There are 13 residues in the CDR3.

This clonotype was seen many times. The rearrangement joins TRBV12-3 or TRBV12-4 to TRBJ1-1; the D gene is possibly TRBD1 (6 bases). The CDR3 contains 16 residues. V gave up 5 bases and J gave up 0 bases, with 16 bases separating them. The CDR3 region has the DNA TGTGCCAGCAGTGGCCGGGGGGGGGGCATGAACACTGAAGCTTTCTTT. Protein: CASSGRGGGMNTEAFF.

The gene calls are TRBV10-3 and TRBJ2-3; a possible D gene is TRBD2 (5 bases). Trimming removed 5 bases at V and 1 base at J, with 16 bases between. Germline CDR1 ENHRY, CDR2 SYGVKD. The CDR3 runs 16 residues. The CDR3 is CAISRALLERTDTQYF. CDR3 coding DNA: TGTGCCATCAGTCGGGCGCTACTAGAGCGCACAGATACGCAGTATTTT.

There are many counts of this clonotype. V is TRBV29-1 and J is TRBJ2-1, with D perhaps TRBD2 (7 bases). V was clipped by 8 bases and J by 8 bases, with 22 bases between them. Germline CDR1 and CDR2: SQVTM and ANQGSEA. The CDR3 spans 14 residues. The CDR3 sequence: CSTQGGGRVDEQFF. In nucleotides, the CDR3 is TGCAGCACCCAAGGGGGGGGGCGCGTAGATGAGCAGTTCTTC.

The table lists this clonotype with a few counts. The chain links TRBV20-1 to TRBJ2-3; 7 nucleotides match TRBD1. Losses at the gene ends were 4 bases for V and 0 bases for J; bases not matched to a gene: 10. The CDR3 consists of 16 residues. CDR1 is DFQATT and CDR2 is SNEGSKA in the germline V gene (reference sequence). The CDR3 DNA sequence: TGCAGTGCTAAACCCAGGGGGTACTCTAGCACAGATACGCAGTATTTT. Its translation: CSAKPRGYSSTDTQYF.

This clonotype was picked up a small number of times. The chain couples TRBV12-3 or TRBV12-4 to TRBJ2-7, with a possible D match to TRBD2 (6 bases). V was clipped by 3 bases and J by 4 bases, with 10 bases between them. This CDR3 region has 13 residues. The CDR3 is CASSLDYQYEQYF. DNA for the CDR3: TGTGCCAGCAGTTTGGACTACCAGTACGAGCAGTACTTC.

In its sample, this clonotype was seen many times. The chain is built from TRBV12-5 and TRBJ2-5; TRBD1 matches at 7 bases. Trimming cost V 7 bases and J 5 bases; bases outside gene matches: 7. CDR1 and CDR2 from the germline V gene are LGHNT and FRNRAP. The CDR3 contains 13 residues. CDR3 loop: CASATGQSETQYF. The DNA of the CDR3 is TGTGCTAGTGCCACGGGACAGTCGGAGACCCAGTACTTC.

This clonotype showed up many times. The chain couples TRBV12-3 or TRBV12-4 to TRBJ1-6; 8 positions match TRBD1. This CDR3 has 15 residues. V lost 5 bases and J lost 9; bases outside the gene matches: 9. For the CDR3, the DNA is TGTGCCAGCAGTGGGGACAGGCCTGAGGGTTCACCCCTCCACTTT. This gives the protein CASSGDRPEGSPLHF.

This clonotype has more than one count but fewer than ten. The rearrangement joins TRBV20-1 to TRBJ2-1; the D call may be TRBD1 or TRBD2 (5 bases each). This CDR3 region has 14 residues. Germline CDR1 and CDR2: DFQATT and SNEGSKA (reference sequence). Trimming left V 6 bases short and J 4 bases short, with 16 bases between. This CDR3 reads CSATEWGRYNEQFF. CDR3 nucleotides: TGCAGTGCAACAGAGTGGGGGAGATACAATGAGCAGTTCTTC.

The V call is TRBV7-9, the J call TRBJ2-7; D is perhaps TRBD1 or TRBD2 (5 bases each). Germline values: CDR1 SEHNR, CDR2 FQNEAQ (reference sequence). V was clipped by 5 bases and J by 0 bases, with 11 bases between them. The CDR3 extends over 14 amino acids. CDR3 residues: CASSNRDGSYEQYF. CDR3 DNA sequence: TGTGCCAGCAGCAACCGGGACGGCTCCTACGAGCAGTACTTC.

The chain links TRBV20-1 to TRBJ2-5; TRBD2 aligns across 7 bases. Trimming removed 2 bases from V and 2 bases from J; junction bases left unmatched: 5. Germline CDR1 DFQATT, CDR2 SNEGSKA (reference sequence). This CDR3 region has 14 residues. CDR3 sequence: CSARWGTIQETQYF. CDR3 nucleotides: TGCAGTGCTAGATGGGGGACTATACAAGAGACCCAGTACTTC.

The table lists this clonotype with many counts. The genes are TRBV20-1 and TRBJ2-7, with 10 positions matching TRBD1. CDR1 and CDR2 from the germline V gene are DFQATT and SNEGSKA (reference sequence). The trim removed 6 bases at V and 1 base at J, leaving 3 bases unmatched. CDR3 length: 13 residues. The CDR3 sequence: CSAGDRGSYEQYF. As DNA, the CDR3 is TGCAGTGCCGGGGACAGGGGATCCTACGAGCAGTACTTC.

The chain carries TRBV14 and TRBJ2-1, with 8 bases identical to TRBD2. V shed 4 bases and J 10 bases; nucleotides not matched to a gene: 15. The CDR3 length is 16 residues. Germline CDR1 reads SGHDN; CDR2 reads FVKESK. The CDR3, as DNA: TGTGCCAGCAGCCTCCTGGGAGCGGGGGCGCCAGGGGAGCAGTTCTTC. Encoded protein: CASSLLGAGAPGEQFF.

This clonotype occurred a few times. This chain links TRBV29-1 with TRBJ2-7; no definite D call. V was pared by 4 bases and J by 2 bases, with 15 bases between. This CDR3 is built from 14 residues. From germline, CDR1 is SQVTM and CDR2 ANQGSEA. The CDR3 protein is CSVGSWAAPYEQYF. The CDR3 DNA reads TGCAGCGTTGGGAGTTGGGCAGCTCCCTACGAGCAGTACTTC.

V usage is TRBV20-1 and J usage is TRBJ2-4, with 8 bases matching TRBD2. The J segment lost 0 bases and the V segment lost 6 bases, leaving 13 bases of the junction unmatched. CDR1 and CDR2 from the germline V gene are DFQATT and SNEGSKA (reference sequence). This CDR3 has 17 residues. This chain's CDR3 is CSAEKRGGFLAKNIQYF. In DNA form, the CDR3 reads TGCAGTGCCGAAAAACGGGGGGGATTTCTAGCCAAAAACATTCAGTACTTC.